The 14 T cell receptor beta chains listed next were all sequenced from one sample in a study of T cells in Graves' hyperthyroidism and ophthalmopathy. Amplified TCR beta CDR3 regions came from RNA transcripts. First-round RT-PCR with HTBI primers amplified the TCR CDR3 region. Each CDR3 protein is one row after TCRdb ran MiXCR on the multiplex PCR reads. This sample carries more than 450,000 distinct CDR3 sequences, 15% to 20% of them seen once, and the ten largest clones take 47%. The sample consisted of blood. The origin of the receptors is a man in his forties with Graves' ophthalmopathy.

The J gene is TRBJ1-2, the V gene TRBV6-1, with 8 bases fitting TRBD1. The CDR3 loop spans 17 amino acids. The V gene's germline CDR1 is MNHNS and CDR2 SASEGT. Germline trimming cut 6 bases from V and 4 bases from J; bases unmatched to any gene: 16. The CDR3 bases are TGTGCCAGCAGACCGGATACAGGGGGACCGCCCACCTATGGCTACACCTTC. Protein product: CASRPDTGGPPTYGYTF.

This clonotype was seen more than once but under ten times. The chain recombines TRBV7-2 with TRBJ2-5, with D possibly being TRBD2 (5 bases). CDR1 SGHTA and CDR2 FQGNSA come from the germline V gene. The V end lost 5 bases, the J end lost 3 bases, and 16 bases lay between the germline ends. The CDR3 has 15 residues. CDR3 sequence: CASSRGSRRKETQYF. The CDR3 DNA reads TGTGCCAGCAGCCGAGGGAGCCGCCGTAAAGAGACCCAGTACTTC.

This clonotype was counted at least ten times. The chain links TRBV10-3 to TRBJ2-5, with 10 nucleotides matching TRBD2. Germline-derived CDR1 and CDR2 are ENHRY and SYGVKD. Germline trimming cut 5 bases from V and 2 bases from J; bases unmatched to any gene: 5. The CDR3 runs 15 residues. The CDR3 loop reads CAISSRLAGQETQYF. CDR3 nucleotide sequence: TGTGCCATCAGTTCCAGACTAGCGGGTCAAGAGACCCAGTACTTC.

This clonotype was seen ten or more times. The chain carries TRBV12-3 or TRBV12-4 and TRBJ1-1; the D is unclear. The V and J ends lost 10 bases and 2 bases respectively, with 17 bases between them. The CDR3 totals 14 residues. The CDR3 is CATRSGRTNTEAFF. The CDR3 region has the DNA TGTGCCACCCGCTCTGGCAGAACAAACACTGAAGCTTTCTTT.

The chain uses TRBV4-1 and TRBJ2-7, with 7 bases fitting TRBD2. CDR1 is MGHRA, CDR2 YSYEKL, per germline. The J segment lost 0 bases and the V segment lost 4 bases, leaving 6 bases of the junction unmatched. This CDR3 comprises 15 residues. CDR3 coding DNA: TGCGCCAGCAGCCGAGTAGCGGGTTCCTCCTACGAGCAGTACTTC. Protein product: CASSRVAGSSYEQYF.

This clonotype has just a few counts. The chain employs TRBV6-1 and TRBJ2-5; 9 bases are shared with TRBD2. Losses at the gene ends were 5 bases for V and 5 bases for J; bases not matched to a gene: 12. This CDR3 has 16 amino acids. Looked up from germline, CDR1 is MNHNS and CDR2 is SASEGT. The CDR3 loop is CASSRRGGGGSETQYF. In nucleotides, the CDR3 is TGTGCCAGCAGTAGGCGGGGGGGCGGAGGCTCTGAGACCCAGTACTTC.

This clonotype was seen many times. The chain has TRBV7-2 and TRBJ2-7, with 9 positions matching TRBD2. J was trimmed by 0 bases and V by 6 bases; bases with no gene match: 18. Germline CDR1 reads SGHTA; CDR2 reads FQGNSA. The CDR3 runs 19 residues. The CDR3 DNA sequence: TGTGCCAGCAGAAAATGGCCGGGACTAGCTCATACAAGCTCCTACGAGCAGTACTTC. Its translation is CASRKWPGLAHTSSYEQYF.

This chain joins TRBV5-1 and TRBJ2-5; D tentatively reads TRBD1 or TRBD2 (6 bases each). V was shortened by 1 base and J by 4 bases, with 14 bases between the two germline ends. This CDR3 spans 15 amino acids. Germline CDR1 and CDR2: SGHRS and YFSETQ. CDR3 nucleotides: TGCGCCAGCAGCTTGTGGGGGGCGCCGGGAGAGACCCAGTACTTC. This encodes CASSLWGAPGETQYF.

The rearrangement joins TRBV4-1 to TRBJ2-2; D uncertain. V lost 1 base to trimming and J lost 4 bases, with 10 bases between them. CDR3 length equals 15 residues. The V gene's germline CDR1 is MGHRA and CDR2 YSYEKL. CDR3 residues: CASSQGRGPTGELFF. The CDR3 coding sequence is TGCGCCAGCAGCCAAGGTCGCGGCCCCACCGGGGAGCTGTTTTTT.

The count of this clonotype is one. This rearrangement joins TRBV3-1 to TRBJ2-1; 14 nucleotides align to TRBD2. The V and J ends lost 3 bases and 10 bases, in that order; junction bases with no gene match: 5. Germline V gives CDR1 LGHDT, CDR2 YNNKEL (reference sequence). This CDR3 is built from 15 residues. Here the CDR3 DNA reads TGTGCCAGCAGCCAGACTAGCGGGGGGGGACTAGAGCAGTTCTTC. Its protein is CASSQTSGGGLEQFF.

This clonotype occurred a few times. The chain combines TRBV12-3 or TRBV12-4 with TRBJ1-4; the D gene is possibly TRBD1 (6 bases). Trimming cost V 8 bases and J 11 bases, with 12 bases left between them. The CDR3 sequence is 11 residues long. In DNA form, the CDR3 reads TGTGCCAGCGGAGGGAGGGGGAAACTGTTTTTT. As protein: CASGGRGKLFF.

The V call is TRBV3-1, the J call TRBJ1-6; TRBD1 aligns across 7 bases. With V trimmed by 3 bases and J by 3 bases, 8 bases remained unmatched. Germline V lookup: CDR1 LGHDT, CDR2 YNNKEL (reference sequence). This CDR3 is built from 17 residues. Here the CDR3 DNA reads TGTGCCAGCAGCCAGCTCAGGGGGATTGGCTATAATTCACCCCTCCACTTT. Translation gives CASSQLRGIGYNSPLHF.

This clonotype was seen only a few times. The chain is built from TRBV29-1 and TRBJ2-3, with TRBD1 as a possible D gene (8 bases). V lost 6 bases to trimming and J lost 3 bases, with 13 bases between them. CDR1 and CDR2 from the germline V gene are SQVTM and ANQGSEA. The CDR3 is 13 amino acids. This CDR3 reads CSVDRGGTDTQYF. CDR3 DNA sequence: TGCAGCGTAGACAGGGGAGGGACAGATACGCAGTATTTT.

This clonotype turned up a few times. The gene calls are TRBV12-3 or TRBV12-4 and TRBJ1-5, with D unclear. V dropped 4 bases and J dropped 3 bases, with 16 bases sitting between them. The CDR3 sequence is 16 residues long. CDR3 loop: CASSSPGSGINQPQHF. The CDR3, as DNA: TGTGCCAGCAGTTCTCCGGGATCCGGGATCAATCAGCCCCAGCATTTT.